This is a list of T cell receptor beta chains from one sample in a study of OX40 agonist ivuxolimab in advanced cancers. Only in-frame clones appear in the TCRdb table, and some are missing; sequencing was by immunoSEQ multiplex PCR. The sample has about 70,000 clones; 85% to 90% are singletons. The input for sequencing was CD4+ or CD8+ T cells sorted from blood, taken in a trial of the OX40 agonist ivuxolimab. The source of these receptors is an adult with an advanced solid tumor such as melanoma, head and neck, liver or kidney cancer. Each CDR3 is given with its conserved first and last residue. D genes are given only for firm matches. The size of a clone is reported for some rows only, either as once, few or many, or as a class for expanded clones.

.	TRBV6-5	.	TRBJ1-3	TGTGCCAGCACTCGACGGGACTCTGGAAACACCATATATTTT	CASTRRDSGNTIYF
.	TRBV5-1	.	TRBJ1-6	TGCGCCAGCAGTAAACGGGACACCCGCTATAATTCACCCCTCCACTTT	CASSKRDTRYNSPLHF
TRBD2	TRBV10-3	.	TRBJ2-5	TGTGCCATCCAAGAGGCTAGCGGGGGGACGCAGTACTTC	CAIQEASGGTQYF
.	TRBV7-2	.	TRBJ1-5	TGTGCCAGCAGCTTTAGGGGCAAGTCGAAGATACAGCCCCAGCATTTT	CASSFRGKSKIQPQHF
TRBD1	TRBV5-4	.	TRBJ2-6	TGTGCCAGCAGCTTACAGGGGGCTGGGGCCAACGTCCTGACTTTC	CASSLQGAGANVLTF
TRBD1	TRBV5-1	.	TRBJ2-7	TGCGCCAGCAGCCTAACCTTGACAGGGAACGAGCAGTACTTC	CASSLTLTGNEQYF
.	TRBV19	.	TRBJ1-2	TGTGCCAGTACCCCTTCCGGGTTCTATGGCTACACCTTC	CASTPSGFYGYTF
TRBD1	TRBV7-6	.	TRBJ2-2	TGTGCCAGCAAGGGACAGACCAACACCGGGGAGCTGTTTTTT	CASKGQTNTGELFF
.	TRBV29-1	.	TRBJ1-2	TGCAGCGTTGAAATTTACTGGGGCTATGGCTACACCTTC	CSVEIYWGYGYTF
TRBD2	TRBV5-1	.	TRBJ2-1	TGCGCCAGCAGCTTGGACGGACTAGTATACAATGAGCAGTTCTTC	CASSLDGLVYNEQFF
.	TRBV5-1	.	TRBJ2-7	TGCGCCAGCAGCGTGGGACCTGTAAGCTCCTACGAGCAGTACTTC	CASSVGPVSSYEQYF
TRBD1	TRBV28	.	TRBJ1-4	TGTGCCAGCAGTTTAACAGGGGGGGAAAAACTGTTTTTT	CASSLTGGEKLFF
TRBD1	TRBV28	.	TRBJ2-2	TGTGCCAGCAGTCTGACGACAGGGGTAGGGACCGGGGAGCTGTTTTTT	CASSLTTGVGTGELFF
.	TRBV7-9	few	TRBJ1-1	TGTGCCAGCAGCTTCGGGGTAGTGAACACTGAAGCTTTCTTT	CASSFGVVNTEAFF
.	TRBV27	.	TRBJ2-2	TGTGCCAGCAGTTTAAAGGCACTCAGTTTTAGCGGGGAGCTGTTTTTT	CASSLKALSFSGELFF
TRBD2	TRBV18	few	TRBJ2-2	TGTGCCAGCTCCCCAGGACTAGCGGGAACGAACACCGGGGAGCTGTTTTTT	CASSPGLAGTNTGELFF
.	TRBV19	.	TRBJ2-7	TGTGCCAGTAGTGTGGGGGGGCACCACTACGAGCAGTACTTC	CASSVGGHHYEQYF
TRBD1	TRBV5-6	once	TRBJ1-4	TGTGCCAGCAGCACCAGACAGGGGACTAATGAAAAACTGTTTTTT	CASSTRQGTNEKLFF
.	TRBV5-1	.	TRBJ1-5	TGCGCCAGCAGCTTAAATAGCAATCAGCCCCAGCATTTT	CASSLNSNQPQHF
.	TRBV29-1	few	TRBJ1-2	TGCAGCGTGGCCGGGACCTATGGCTACACCTTC	CSVAGTYGYTF
.	TRBV7-9	.	TRBJ2-7	TGTGCCAGCAGCTCAGGGCTTCGGGAGCAGTACTTC	CASSSGLREQYF
TRBD2	TRBV9	.	TRBJ2-1	TGTGCCAGCAGCGTAGCGGGAGGGAATGAGCAGTTCTTC	CASSVAGGNEQFF
TRBD2	TRBV4-2	.	TRBJ2-2	TGTGCCAGCAGCCAAGTTGGTGCGGGAGGGCCGGGGGGGCCCGGGGAGCTGTTTTTT	CASSQVGAGGPGGPGELFF
.	TRBV15	.	TRBJ2-5	TGTGCCACCAGCAGAGATTGGGAGGCCCAGTACTTC	CATSRDWEAQYF
.	TRBV7-8	once	TRBJ2-5	TGTGCCAGCAGCTCACGCACACTACTTGTAGTTCAAGAGACCCAGTACTTC	CASSSRTLLVVQETQYF
TRBD1	TRBV9	.	TRBJ1-5	TGTGCCAGCAGCGTAGGGACAGGTAATCAGCCCCAGCATTTT	CASSVGTGNQPQHF